This section outlines one T cell receptor (beta chain) sequence together with its context. Its recognized antigen is unknown. It has no much larger one-base neighbor in the sample; base qualities were not kept. The cohort consisted of approximately 670 healthy bone marrow donors. At the time of sampling, all cohort members were nominally healthy, though unrecorded immune exposures were likely present. The donor was CMV seronegative and was included in the group of a few hundred seronegative cohort members. A peripheral blood sample was collected from each donor, and TCR beta sequencing was performed on peripheral blood mononuclear cells. The Qiagen DNeasy Blood Extraction Kit was used to extract genomic DNA from the blood cell samples. These data come from a study of cytomegalovirus exposure and HLA in healthy donors (dated 2017 in TCRdb). At the level of the whole study: An earlier analysis of roughly 500 of the donors reported 276 Gb of sequence data and around 120 million unique TCR beta sequences obtained from roughly 180 million T cells. Along with the approximately 600-subject first cohort, a separate validation cohort of over a hundred different subjects was used. On average, 235,054 unique TCR beta nucleotide sequences were sequenced per donor among fewer than 500 genotyped donors of the cohort, with about 17% of those sequences being non-productive. Roughly five DR-DQ haplotypes were handled as single units for association and clustering, since linkage in the cohort was strong. An earlier analysis of about 620 of the donors applied high-throughput TCR beta sequencing to assess whether each TCR beta V gene segment acted as functional or pseudogenic. All discovery cohort repertoires had been generated using a single sequencing platform. In a later analysis, previously published TCR beta repertoires from 670 or so donors were re-analyzed and high-resolution HLA genotyping was added so that TCR occurrence patterns could be studied. Among the roughly 400 genotyped donors, about 83% belonged to the genetic ancestry cluster associated with self-reported Caucasian donors. Donor age, sex, ethnicity and CMV serostatus were collected together with the repertoire data. The later analysis used no new phenotypic data to find candidate immune exposures, relying instead on TCR beta sequences and their occurrence across donors. Genome-wide SNP genotypes for about 55% of the roughly 670 donors were used in a later genetic analysis, which treated that subset as a discovery cohort. The study was designed to test whether signatures of past pathogen exposure could be identified by cataloging public T cell receptors. An early release that covered around 590 HLA-typed donors contained approximately 300 gigabases of sequencing data and 80 million or so unique TCR sequences. The study used immunosequencing to profile the T cell repertoires of under 700 subjects and linked those repertoires to cytomegalovirus serostatus. Typing coverage varied by locus: about 620-640 donors for A, B, C, DRB1 and DQB1; 522 for DQA1; over 600 for DPA1; roughly 450 for DPB1. High-throughput TCR immunosequencing, statistical association of individual TCRs with disease status, and machine learning were combined to predict cytomegalovirus infection status. HLA typing covered class I and class II loci at four-digit resolution.

Including cysteine and phenylalanine, the CDR3 has 17 amino acids. Kept here is only the CDR3 DNA, which spans 51 bases and is read in frame from base 1. V was cut back by 1 base and J by 0 bases, leaving a gap of 15 bases between them. In the germline V gene, CDR1 corresponds to SGHTA and CDR2 to FQGNSA. Library preparation was by the immunoSEQ multiplex PCR assay. The multiplex PCR relied on a mix of 60 forward primers for TCR Vbeta segments and 13 reverse primers for TCR Jbeta segments. Amplification of the CDR3 region of rearranged TCR beta genes was performed with a multiplex PCR assay on genomic DNA. The Illumina HiSeq System was used to sequence the amplified TCR beta libraries as 87-base-pair reads. The authors' pipeline ran thus. A later analysis counted approximately 76 million unique TCR beta chains across the 550 to 800 repertoires, and some 11 million of these chains were shared by at least two donors. Raw reads were error-corrected and collapsed into unique sequences by a nearest-neighbor algorithm in which closely related sequences were merged to remove PCR and sequencing errors. To assign V, D and J gene segments, CDR3 sequences were aligned to IMGT reference sequences. Each retained sequence needed at least a six-nucleotide match to both a V gene segment and a J gene segment. Rearrangements were called productive when the CDR3 lacked stop codons and stayed in frame with V and J; all others were non-productive. Following IMGT convention, CDR3 was defined as the stretch from the second conserved V-encoded cysteine to the conserved J-encoded phenylalanine. The earlier analysis of some 600 of the donors excluded sequences that lacked an unambiguous match to a single V gene segment. An earlier analysis of about 600 of the donors called V segments functional above 56.7% productive rearrangements and segregating when the between-donor standard deviation exceeded 5%. A statistical classification framework was built for diagnosing cytomegalovirus status from the catalog of TCR beta chain sequences. In a later analysis, TCR nucleotide sequences were compared against IMGT/GENE-DB human TR gene sequences so that V and J genes could be assigned. The TCRdist pipeline was used in a later analysis to assign CDR3 sequences and most-parsimonious VDJ recombination scenarios. In a later analysis, every TCR beta chain was defined by the combination of its CDR3 amino acid sequence and its V-gene family, and reads without a unique V-gene family were dropped. A later analysis removed several hundred highly shared, low-generation-probability nucleotide sequences to deal with suspected cross-contamination and a sequencing artifact. In a later analysis, a clonal expansion index for each public chain was calculated from normalized within-repertoire ranks of inferred template counts. In a later analysis, generation probabilities were computed with a VDJ recombination model fitted to out-of-frame rearrangements, and the resulting probabilities were checked against IGoR. In a later analysis, hypergeometric tests were used to score TCR-TCR, TCR-HLA and TCR-CMV co-occurrence, with a repertoire-size bias correction applied to TCR pairs. False discovery rates were estimated in a later analysis by permuting HLA or CMV assignments 20 times. A later analysis grouped co-occurring TCRs with DBSCAN, adding TCRdist sequence similarity when clustering within HLA-allele-positive subsets. For co-occurrence clustering, repertoires with fewer than 30,000 or more than 120,000 public chains were excluded, along with four to six repertoires with anomalous nucleotide sharing. What TCRdb holds here is the immuneACCESS table cut down to in-frame rearrangements. Part of the clones is not present; checked against another copy, under half of the missing clones reflect an unresolved V gene, and the others are unexplained. D and trimming were read from the DNA, whereas the V and J calls and clone size are those reported in that table. Here the sample has about 150,000 clones; 70% to 80% occur a single time. Around 2.3% of the sample is taken by the ten largest.

What the authors observed across the whole study: A further reported finding was that TCR beta sequences accurately predicted the HLA-A and HLA-B alleles for most subjects in the first cohort. Some IMGT-functional V segments, including TRBV6-2 and TRBV6-3, could not be distinguished by the 87-base-pair reads and were therefore excluded. In the study, some 160 TCR beta chains were listed as associated with cytomegalovirus. The classifier was reported to diagnose cytomegalovirus status with high specificity and sensitivity in both the original and validation cohorts. A later analysis associated 15,000 or so TCR beta sequences with specific HLA alleles at a false discovery rate of 0.05. Three of the identified cytomegalovirus-associated TCR beta chains were confirmed in vitro to be specific for cytomegalovirus antigens. In a later analysis, most CMV-associated TCR beta chains were found to appear HLA-restricted, with HLA associations seemingly driven largely by CMV exposure. Because some donors lacked HLA typing at each locus, the association tests relied only on the typed subset. Presence/absence analyses assumed roughly uniform sequencing depth across donors, an assumption that may not hold. Correlated functional status among segregating V segments might be attributable to linkage disequilibrium, but an unknown experimental factor could not be ruled out. Compared with the 666-donor mean, donors in an Asian-associated ancestry cluster had fewer N-insertions in productive TCRs, according to a later genetic analysis. The only immune exposure information available for the cohort was CMV serostatus. A later analysis found that HLA-associated TCR beta chains were more clonally expanded and had lower generation probabilities than equally common non-associated chains. Strong co-occurrence of HLA alleles, especially DR and DQ, made assigning TCR associations to individual alleles difficult. According to the authors, the approach could potentially be generalized to other disease states and immunological phenotypes. V-gene and J-gene trimming of TCR beta chains was associated with a missense DCLRE1C variant in a later genetic analysis, and the association was replicated in an independent cohort. The earlier analysis of about 600 of the donors excluded approximately 15 rarely observed V segments, including chromosome 9 orphons, because counts were too low. Only TCR beta chains were sequenced in this cohort, and the absence of alpha or paired-chain data limited detectable features. In a later analysis, TCR association rates were found to vary across HLA loci, with the most associated TCRs seen for DRB1 alleles and the fewest for HLA-C alleles. A group of highly shared sequence variants was considered likely to be a technical artifact of the sequencing pipeline. In an earlier analysis of 500 to 650 of the donors, most TCR beta V segments appeared in productive rearrangements about 87% or about 30% of the time, broadly matching IMGT annotations. Across donors, most TCR sequences were observed very rarely, whereas some public TCRs were present in many individuals. In a later analysis, several top co-occurrence clusters were reported to appear linked to parvovirus B19, influenza, CMV and Epstein-Barr virus.

The sequenced sample consisted of PBMCs. The origin of this receptor is a young man in good health and CMV-seronegative. In this chain, TRBV7-2 is recombined with TRBJ1-1; matching of 6 bases hints at TRBD1 as the D gene. The nucleotides are TGTGCCAGCAGCTTAGGGTTCGGGACATACATGAACACTGAAGCTTTCTTT. It is translated as CASSLGFGTYMNTEAFF.